The sequence of this T cell receptor (beta chain) was determined in a study of blood T cell repertoires in COVID-19. Original handling: Reference gene primer amplification yielded estimated nucleated cell counts. Here immunoSEQ multiplex PCR was the method, and the copy in TCRdb shows in-frame clones only, minus some. V, J and clone size are those of that table, while D and trimming were read from the DNA. The data show 110,000 to 150,000 clones, more than 80% seen once. V lost 3 bases, J lost 5 bases, and 4 bases stayed unmatched. Germline V CDR1 and CDR2: DFQATT, SNEGSKA (reference sequence). The CDR3 sequence is 14 residues long.

The sequence came from a human donor in a cohort sampled during active COVID-19. The chain combines TRBV20-1 with TRBJ2-3; 11 bases line up with TRBD2. Sequencing was done on a sample of peripheral blood. The CDR3 loop is CSASTSGGGDTQYF. The DNA of the CDR3 is TGCAGTGCTAGTACTAGCGGGGGAGGAGATACGCAGTATTTT.